Listed here are 23 T cell receptor beta chains from one sample, sequenced in a study of blood T cell repertoires in COVID-19 (dated by TCRdb to the early 2020s). Receptor libraries were prepared by the immunoSEQ multiplex PCR assay. TCRdb holds this immuneACCESS table with in-frame rearrangements only. Some clones are missing; in checked studies, unresolved V genes explain under half, and the rest has no known cause. Within this sample are some 350,000 clones, with around 87% of them counted one time only. The top ten hold about 6% of the sample. Sequencing input: peripheral blood. The receptors stem from a woman in her forties or fifties with COVID-19, enrolled during active disease.

The CDR3 DNA reads TGTGCCAGCAGCTTAGATCGTCGCGGCTTCTACGAGCAGTACTTC. Protein: CASSLDRRGFYEQYF. The chain recombines TRBV11-2 with TRBJ2-7; D unclear. There are 15 residues in the CDR3. CDR1 and CDR2 from the germline V gene are SGHAT and FQNNGV. V lost 0 bases and J lost 3, with 12 bases in between.

The V and J genes are TRBV27 and TRBJ1-2; maybe TRBD1 (6 bases). Germline values: CDR1 MNHEY, CDR2 SMNVEV (reference sequence). This CDR3 comprises 14 residues. V was clipped by 5 bases and J by 6 bases, with 16 bases between them. This chain's CDR3 is CASSTTGRVDGYTF. CDR3 nucleotide sequence: TGTGCCAGCAGTACCACAGGGAGGGTAGATGGCTACACCTTC.

Here the CDR3 DNA reads TGTGCCAGCAGCTTAACAGGCGGTACTAACTATGGCTACACCTTC. Translating it yields CASSLTGGTNYGYTF. This chain connects TRBV7-3 to TRBJ1-2; D not resolved. CDR1 is SGHTA, CDR2 FQGTGA, per germline. V lost 0 bases and J 0 bases, leaving 8 bases between the germline ends. The CDR3 is 15 residues long. Variable domain in full (rest from reference TRBV7-3 and TRBJ1-2): GAGVSQTPSNKVTEKGKYVELRCDPISGHTALYWYRQSLGQGPEFLIYFQGTGAADDSGLPNDRFFAVRPEGSVSTLKIQRTERGDSAVYLCASSLTGGTNYGYTFGSGTRLTVV.

This clone was detected only once. V and J are TRBV5-4 and TRBJ1-1, with D tentatively TRBD1 (5 bases). This CDR3 is 14 amino acids long. The V end lost 0 bases, the J end lost 2 bases, and 8 bases lay between the germline ends. Germline CDR1 is SGHNT and CDR2 is YYREEE (reference sequence). The CDR3 DNA reads TGTGCCAGCAGCTTGGAAGGGACTAACACTGAAGCTTTCTTT. Translation gives CASSLEGTNTEAFF.

This clone was observed a few times. J is TRBJ1-5 and V is TRBV2, with D possibly TRBD1 on 5 matching bases. V was cut by 3 bases and J by 2 bases, with 11 bases left in between. Germline loops: CDR1 SNHLY, CDR2 FYNNEI. The CDR3 is 15 amino acids. In DNA form, the CDR3 reads TGTGCCAGCAGTGATCGAAGGGGCGGCAATCAGCCCCAGCATTTT. It translates to CASSDRRGGNQPQHF.

The chain recombines TRBV6-6 with TRBJ2-5; a weak D match, TRBD2 (5 bases). There are 14 residues in the CDR3. Deletions cut 4 bases from V and 4 bases from J, with 13 bases between. CDR1 is MNHNY, CDR2 SVGAGI, per germline (reference sequence). The CDR3 DNA reads TGTGCCAGCAGTTTCTCGACGGGGTCAGAGACCCAGTACTTC. Amino acids: CASSFSTGSETQYF.

The rearrangement links TRBV10-2 to TRBJ1-6, with TRBD1 as a possible D gene (5 bases). From germline, CDR1 is WSHSY and CDR2 SAAADI. Trimming cost V 3 bases and J 10 bases, with 10 bases left between them. The CDR3 runs to 13 residues. CDR3 nucleotide sequence: TGCGCCAGCAGTGAACCCAGGGAATCACCCCTCCACTTT. Translating gives CASSEPRESPLHF.

The chain is built from TRBV7-9 and TRBJ1-1, with 8 bases identical to TRBD1. Germline V lookup: CDR1 SEHNR, CDR2 FQNEAQ (reference sequence). The ends lost 4 bases at V and 7 bases at J; junction bases unmatched: 8. The CDR3 length is 14 residues. The DNA for the CDR3 is TGTGCCAGCAGCTCACCAAAAGACAGGGGTGAAGCTTTCTTT. The encoded protein is CASSSPKDRGEAFF. The whole variable domain, remainder taken from reference TRBV7-9 and TRBJ1-1, is DTGVSQNPRHKITKRGQNVTFRCDPISEHNRLYWYRQTLGQGPEFLTYFQNEAQLEKSRLLSDRFSAERPKGSFSTLEIQRTEQGDSAMYLCASSSPKDRGEAFFGQGTRLTVV.

The chain links TRBV11-3 to TRBJ2-4; TRBD1 matches at 8 bases. CDR1 is SGHNT and CDR2 is YENEEA in the germline V gene. V lost 5 bases and J lost 10; bases outside the gene matches: 10. The CDR3 is made up of 14 amino acids. CDR3 in DNA: TGTGCCAGCAGCCCCGGGACAGGCTACCCAATTCAGTACTTC. Its translation is CASSPGTGYPIQYF.

The chain is built from TRBV19 and TRBJ2-3; D is ambiguous. This CDR3 is built from 12 residues. The germline V gene encodes CDR1 LNHDA and CDR2 SQIVND (reference sequence). Trimming shortened V by 4 bases and J by 3 bases, and 5 bases separated the two germline ends. CDR3 sequence (DNA): TGTGCCAGTAGTACGAGGACAGATACGCAGTATTTT. Protein: CASSTRTDTQYF.

The chain employs TRBV18 and TRBJ2-2, with 7 bases aligning to TRBD1. Germline CDR1 KGHSH, CDR2 LQKENI. CDR3 length: 17 amino acids. Germline trimming cut 1 base from V and 0 bases from J; bases unmatched to any gene: 5. The CDR3 coding sequence is TGTGCCAGCTCACCACTGGGACAGATCTCGAACACCGGGGAGCTGTTTTTT. Translating gives CASSPLGQISNTGELFF.

The sample holds a few counts of this clone. The sample has other DNA sequences that encode this CDR3 too. V usage is TRBV5-1 and J usage is TRBJ2-1; 11 nucleotides agree with TRBD1. Germline V gene sequence: CDR1 SGHRS, CDR2 YFSETQ. The CDR3 is 15 residues long. The V and J ends lost 4 bases and 4 bases, in that order; junction bases with no gene match: 4. CDR3 nucleotides: TGCGCCAGCAGCGGCGGACAGGGGGCATACAATGAGCAGTTCTTC. Amino acids: CASSGGQGAYNEQFF.

The chain has TRBV11-2 and TRBJ1-5, with 8 bases matching TRBD1. V lost 5 bases and J lost 1; bases outside the gene matches: 10. The CDR3 consists of 17 residues. Per the germline V gene, CDR1 is SGHAT and CDR2 is FQNNGV. The CDR3, as DNA: TGTGCCAGCAGCGACGACAGGGGTCCACGGAGCAATCAGCCCCAGCATTTT. This gives the protein CASSDDRGPRSNQPQHF.

The CDR3 here is CASSLGASSSYEQYF. As DNA, the CDR3 is TGTGCCAGCAGTCTGGGGGCCTCTAGCTCCTACGAGCAGTACTTC. The chain uses TRBV27 and TRBJ2-7; D is possibly TRBD1 (6 bases). The CDR3 runs 15 residues. Deletions cut 5 bases from V and 0 bases from J, with 14 bases between. Germline V gene data show CDR1 as MNHEY and CDR2 as SMNVEV (reference sequence).

The chain carries TRBV7-9 and TRBJ2-1; possibly TRBD2 for D (6 bases). V shed 6 bases and J shed 8 bases, with 23 bases lying between them. This CDR3 has 16 residues. Per the germline V gene, CDR1 is SEHNR and CDR2 is FQNEAQ (reference sequence). The CDR3: CASSFPSGSVGDEQFF. In DNA, the CDR3 is TGTGCCAGCAGTTTTCCATCCGGGAGCGTAGGAGATGAGCAGTTCTTC.

This clone has just one count. The chain has TRBV28 and TRBJ1-3, with TRBD1 matching over 9 bases. There are 15 residues in the CDR3. Germline-derived CDR1 and CDR2 are MDHEN and SYDVKM. Trimming cost V 7 bases and J 4 bases; bases outside gene matches: 8. CDR3 loop: CASIRDRGAGNTIYF. For the CDR3, the DNA is TGTGCCAGCATCCGCGACAGGGGGGCAGGAAACACCATATATTTT. Using reference TRBV28 and TRBJ1-3 for the parts outside the CDR3, the full variable domain is DVKVTQSSRYLVKRTGEKVFLECVQDMDHENMFWYRQDPGLGLRLIYFSYDVKMKEKGDIPEGYSVSREKKERFSLILESASTNQTSMYLCASIRDRGAGNTIYFGEGSWLTVV.

The chain uses TRBV14 and TRBJ2-1; D not certain. The CDR3 contains 14 residues. The V end lost 0 bases, the J end lost 11 bases, and 14 bases lay between the germline ends. Looked up from germline, CDR1 is SGHDN and CDR2 is FVKESK. DNA for the CDR3: TGTGCCAGCAGCCAAGATCTGCGGTTTGGCAAGCAGTTCTTC. Translating it yields CASSQDLRFGKQFF.

The chain joins TRBV6-5 to TRBJ1-1, with a weak D call TRBD1 (5 bases). CDR3 size: 14 residues. Germline values: CDR1 MNHEY, CDR2 SVGAGI. Trimming pared 6 bases from V and 5 bases from J, leaving 16 bases between. This CDR3 is CASRTSGGKTEAFF. CDR3 nucleotide sequence: TGTGCCAGCAGGACCTCGGGGGGGAAAACTGAAGCTTTCTTT.

This clone came up once. CDR3 DNA: TGTGCCAGCAGCTTAGTATCCGGACAGGCGACTGAAGCTTTCTTT. Translating gives CASSLVSGQATEAFF. The V and J genes are TRBV11-3 and TRBJ1-1; 7 bases align to TRBD1. This CDR3 is built from 15 residues. Germline CDR1 SGHNT, CDR2 YENEEA. Trimming at V came to 1 base and at J to 5 bases, leaving 7 bases not matched to a gene.

This clone is a singleton in its sample. The chain has TRBV2 and TRBJ2-2; D call uncertain. Trimming pared 6 bases from V and 6 bases from J, leaving 11 bases between. CDR3 length: 13 residues. Germline V gives CDR1 SNHLY, CDR2 FYNNEI. CDR3 in amino acids: CASRRGVAGELFF. For the CDR3, the DNA is TGTGCCAGCAGACGAGGAGTAGCCGGGGAGCTGTTTTTT.

The chain links TRBV11-2 to TRBJ1-1, with TRBD1 matching 9 bases. The CDR3 has 13 residues. Germline lookup yields CDR1 SGHAT and CDR2 FQNNGV. J was trimmed by 7 bases and V by 5 bases; bases with no gene match: 5. In DNA, the CDR3 is TGTGCCAGCAGCCGGGACAGGGTAAATGAAGCTTTCTTT. Its translation is CASSRDRVNEAFF.

CDR3 residues: CASSLNRGATEAFF. As DNA, the CDR3 is TGTGCCAGCAGCCTTAACAGGGGTGCCACTGAAGCTTTCTTT. The chain couples TRBV3-1 (or the pseudogene TRBV3-2) to TRBJ1-1; 7 positions match TRBD1. V lost 4 bases and J lost 4; bases outside the gene matches: 6. The CDR3 is 14 residues long. Germline V gives CDR1 LGHDT, CDR2 YNNKEL (reference sequence).

The V call is TRBV11-2, the J call TRBJ2-5, with 9 nucleotides matching TRBD1. Unmatched junction bases numbered 20, after V lost 5 bases and J lost 4 bases. This CDR3 is 19 amino acids long. Germline assignment: CDR1 SGHAT and CDR2 FQNNGV. CDR3: CASSPPRDRVERARETQYF. CDR3 DNA sequence: TGTGCCAGCAGCCCCCCACGGGACAGGGTCGAAAGGGCGAGAGAGACCCAGTACTTC.